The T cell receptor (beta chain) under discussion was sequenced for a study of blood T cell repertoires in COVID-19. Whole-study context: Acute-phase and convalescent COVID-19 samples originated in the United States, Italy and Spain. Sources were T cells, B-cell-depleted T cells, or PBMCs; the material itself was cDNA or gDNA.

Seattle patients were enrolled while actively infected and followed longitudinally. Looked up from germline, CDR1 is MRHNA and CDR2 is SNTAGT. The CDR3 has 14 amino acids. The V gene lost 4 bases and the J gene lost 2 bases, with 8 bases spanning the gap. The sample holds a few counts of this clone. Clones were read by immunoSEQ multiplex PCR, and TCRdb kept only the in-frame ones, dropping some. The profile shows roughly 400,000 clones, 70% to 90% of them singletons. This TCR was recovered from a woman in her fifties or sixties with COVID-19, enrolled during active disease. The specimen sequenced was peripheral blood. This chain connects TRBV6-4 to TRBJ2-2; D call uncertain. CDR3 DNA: TGTGCCAGCAGTGTTTCCTTTAACACCGGGGAGCTGTTTTTT. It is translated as CASSVSFNTGELFF.